This TCR beta chain was recovered during a study of cytomegalovirus exposure and HLA in healthy donors. Losses at the gene ends were 2 bases for V and 7 bases for J; bases not matched to a gene: 7. This CDR3 region has 15 residues. CDR1 is KGHSH, CDR2 LQKENI, per germline. Both 60 Vbeta primers and 13 Jbeta primers went into the PCR. Generated by immunoSEQ multiplex PCR, the TCRdb table keeps only in-frame clones and is missing some. The table shows fewer than 150,000 clones, with around 72% occurring only once. The chain has TRBV18 and TRBJ2-5, with 10 bases identical to TRBD2. Sequenced input: PBMCs. The receptor was isolated from a woman between 40 and 50 years old in good health and CMV-seropositive. In nucleotides, the CDR3 is TGTGCCAGCTCACCAACTAGCGGGGCTGAGGCGACCCAGTACTTC. Protein: CASSPTSGAEATQYF.